One sample yielded the 32 T cell receptor beta chains listed below, sequenced in a study of CDR3 diversity in severe acne. One entry per CDR3 protein results from TCRdb running MiXCR on the PCR reads. In the table there are approximately 77,000 distinct CDR3 sequences, about 53% of which are singletons. Material for sequencing was blood. The receptors stem from a male donor with severe acne vulgaris.

The chain couples TRBV20-1 to TRBJ1-3, with unresolved D. Trimming stripped 5 bases from V and 0 bases from J, with 11 bases between. The CDR3 contains 14 residues. The germline V gene encodes CDR1 DFQATT and CDR2 SNEGSKA (reference sequence). Here the CDR3 DNA reads TGCAGTGCTTCTCCCGGGATCTCTGGAAACACCATATATTTT. This sequence encodes CSASPGISGNTIYF.

Only a few counts were recorded for this clonotype. Relative to the germline gene, one junction end is altered; a read error may explain this. The CDR3 sequence: CASRSKNSFTDTQYF. The CDR3 DNA reads TGCGCCAGCAGGTCGAAGAACAGCTTCACAGATACGCAGTACTTT. The chain joins TRBV10-1 to TRBJ2-3, with D unresolved. The CDR3 extends over 15 amino acids. CDR1 and CDR2 from the germline V gene are WNHNN and SYGVQD (reference sequence).

This clonotype was counted between two and nine times. The CDR3 protein is CSAGGTRGLGGELFF. DNA of the CDR3: TGCAGTGCTGGAGGGACTAGGGGGCTGGGGGGGGAGCTGTTTTTT. The V call is TRBV20-1, the J call TRBJ2-2; tentatively, D is TRBD2 (8 bases). Germline CDR1 is DFQATT and CDR2 is SNEGSKA (reference sequence). Trimming shortened V by 5 bases and J by 8 bases, and 21 bases separated the two germline ends. The CDR3 sequence is 15 residues long.

The chain joins TRBV24-1 to TRBJ2-1; 10 bases are a match to TRBD2. CDR1 and CDR2 (germline): KGHDR, SFDVKD. Trimming removed 9 bases from V and 9 bases from J; junction bases left unmatched: 1. The CDR3 runs to 11 residues. In DNA, the CDR3 is TGTGCCACCGGGACTAGCGTTGAGCAGTTCTTC. This encodes CATGTSVEQFF.

The gene calls are TRBV10-3 and TRBJ1-1; perhaps TRBD1 as D (5 bases). The CDR3 runs 14 residues. V lost 1 base, J lost 1 base, and 7 bases lay in between. The V gene's germline CDR1 is ENHRY and CDR2 SYGVKD. The CDR3 DNA sequence: TGTGCCATCAGTGAGTATGGGGGGAACACTGAAGCTTTCTTT. Its protein is CAISEYGGNTEAFF.

Worth noting for this clonotype: This may arise from a read error, as a much more abundant clone is one base away. The chain uses TRBV7-2 and TRBJ2-7; no clear D gene. V lost 5 bases and J 6 bases, leaving 11 bases between the germline ends. Germline loops: CDR1 SGHTA, CDR2 FQGNSA. This CDR3 is 12 amino acids long. The CDR3 DNA is TGTACCAGCAGCCCCGGGCTTTTCGAGCAGTACTTC. Its translation: CTSSPGLFEQYF.

The CDR3 coding sequence is TGTGCCAGCAGCGACGGGACAGGGGCACCGAACACCGGGGAGCTGTTTTTT. Its protein product is CASSDGTGAPNTGELFF. The chain couples TRBV12-3 or TRBV12-4 to TRBJ2-2, with 10 bases identical to TRBD1. The CDR3 is 17 amino acids. After removal of 6 bases from V and 0 bases from J, the junction contained 7 bases not matched to a gene.

This chain links TRBV24-1 with TRBJ1-1; D gene uncertain. The germline V gene has CDR1 KGHDR and CDR2 SFDVKD. Trimming stripped 7 bases from V and 8 bases from J, with 16 bases between. The CDR3 is 13 residues long. The CDR3 spells CATSSSTRGEAFF. The CDR3 DNA follows: TGTGCCACCAGCAGCTCCACCCGCGGGGAAGCTTTCTTT.

The rearrangement uses TRBV13 and TRBJ2-7; a weak D match, TRBD1 (6 bases). There are 17 residues in the CDR3. In germline, CDR1 is PRHDT, CDR2 FYEKMQ (reference sequence). V dropped 1 base and J dropped 3 bases, with 19 bases sitting between them. This chain's CDR3 is CASSLAGQPVHYYEQYF. The CDR3 DNA sequence: TGTGCCAGCAGCTTAGCTGGACAGCCAGTCCACTACTACGAGCAGTACTTC.

Regarding this clonotype: This may be a read error, as it is one base from a much larger clone. This chain links TRBV5-1 with TRBJ2-1; weak D call: TRBD1 (6 bases). The V end was cut by 4 bases, the J end by 4 bases, with 21 bases between. Looked up from germline, CDR1 is SGHRS and CDR2 is YFSETQ. This CDR3 is built from 17 residues. Here the CDR3 reads CASSRETLTRGYNEQFF. CDR3 sequence (DNA): TGCGCCAGCAGCCGCGAGACGCTTACAAGGGGGTACAATGAGCAGTTCTTC.

The rearrangement joins TRBV28 to TRBJ1-2, with 9 bases matching TRBD1. The trim removed 4 bases at V and 6 bases at J, leaving 3 bases unmatched. The CDR3 consists of 13 residues. Germline lookup yields CDR1 MDHEN and CDR2 SYDVKM. CDR3 residues: CASSWTGENGYTF. The CDR3 nucleotides read TGTGCCAGCAGTTGGACAGGGGAAAATGGCTACACCTTC.

This clonotype was counted at least ten times. The chain links TRBV20-1 to TRBJ2-5; 8 bases are a match to TRBD1. The germline gives CDR1 DFQATT, CDR2 SNEGSKA (reference sequence). The CDR3 covers 14 residues. J lost 5 bases, V lost 2 bases, and 7 bases had no gene match. DNA of the CDR3: TGCAGTGCTAGACAATCAGGGGGCAGGGAGACCCAGTACTTC. This sequence encodes CSARQSGGRETQYF.

This chain joins TRBV6-5 and TRBJ1-2; 11 positions match TRBD1. Per germline, CDR1 MNHEY and CDR2 SVGAGI. This CDR3 has 15 residues. The trim removed 2 bases at V and 1 base at J, leaving 0 bases unmatched. DNA for the CDR3: TGTGCCAGCAGTTACGGGACAGGGGGTAACTATGGCTACACCTTC. Translating it yields CASSYGTGGNYGYTF.

This clonotype was counted a few times. The V gene is TRBV29-1, the J gene TRBJ1-1; TRBD1 agrees at 9 bases. The CDR3 runs 12 residues. Trimming at V came to 6 bases and at J to 3 bases, leaving 2 bases not matched to a gene. CDR1 and CDR2 (germline): SQVTM, ANQGSEA. The CDR3 spells CSVWTGDTEAFF. The CDR3 DNA reads TGCAGCGTCTGGACAGGGGACACTGAAGCTTTCTTT.

The CDR3 sequence is CATSMDGTGEQYF. The CDR3 nucleotides read TGTGCCACCAGTATGGACGGTACGGGGGAGCAGTACTTC. This sequence joins TRBV24-1 and TRBJ2-7, with D perhaps TRBD2 (5 bases). This CDR3 region has 13 residues. V lost 6 bases to trimming and J lost 7 bases, with 15 bases between them. Per the germline V gene, CDR1 is KGHDR and CDR2 is SFDVKD.

Concerning this clonotype: Its ends do not fully match the called genes, so a read error is possible. The chain employs TRBV7-2 and TRBJ2-7; 12 nucleotides line up with TRBD1. This CDR3 has 15 amino acids. Germline V gene data show CDR1 as SGHTA and CDR2 as FQGNSA. The CDR3 DNA reads as TGTGCCAGCAGCTCAAGGGGACAGGGGGCCTACGAGCAGTGCTTC. It specifies CASSSRGQGAYEQCF.

J is TRBJ2-3 and V is TRBV29-1; a weak D match, TRBD2 (5 bases). V shed 5 bases and J shed 2 bases, with 8 bases lying between them. The germline V gene has CDR1 SQVTM and CDR2 ANQGSEA. The CDR3 spans 12 residues. In DNA, the CDR3 is TGCAGCGTTTCCGGGGTCACAGATACGCAGTATTTT. It yields the protein CSVSGVTDTQYF.

There are many counts of this clonotype. CDR3 loop: CASSEFGSSGPQHF. CDR3 nucleotide sequence: TGTGCCAGCAGTGAATTTGGGTCCTCGGGGCCCCAGCATTTT. The J gene is TRBJ1-5, the V gene TRBV2; no definite D call. There are 14 residues in the CDR3. Trimming pared 2 bases from V and 9 bases from J, leaving 14 bases between. Germline CDR1 reads SNHLY; CDR2 reads FYNNEI.

The V call is TRBV27, the J call TRBJ2-7; D unclear. The CDR3 is 13 amino acids. The germline V gene has CDR1 MNHEY and CDR2 SMNVEV (reference sequence). Trimming took 5 bases from V and 3 from J, leaving 11 bases between them. The CDR3 DNA reads as TGTGCCAGCAGTCCCCTAGGCGTCTACGAGCAGTACTTC. It encodes CASSPLGVYEQYF.

In the case of this clonotype: One junction end disagrees with the germline gene, perhaps due to a read error. The gene calls are TRBV11-2 and TRBJ2-5; tentatively, D is TRBD1 or TRBD2 (5 bases each). Germline V gene sequence: CDR1 SGHAT, CDR2 FQNNGV. CDR3 length: 14 amino acids. Written as DNA, the CDR3 is TGTGCCAGCAGCACACTCCGGGGCCAAGGGACCCAGTACTTC. Translation: CASSTLRGQGTQYF.

Sample share makes this clonotype medium-sized. The rearrangement joins TRBV15 to TRBJ2-3; D remains ambiguous. Germline CDR1 LNHNV, CDR2 YYDKDF (reference sequence). The V end lost 4 bases, the J end lost 6 bases, and 11 bases lay between the germline ends. CDR3 length: 13 amino acids. This CDR3 is CATSNHRMDTQYF. The CDR3 bases are TGTGCCACCAGCAACCACCGCATGGATACGCAGTATTTT.

This chain uses TRBV10-1 with TRBJ2-3; 10 bases match TRBD2. Trimming took 0 bases from V and 1 from J; bases not matched to a gene: 4. CDR3 length equals 17 residues. The germline CDR1 and CDR2 sequences are WNHNN and SYGVQD (reference sequence). CDR3 loop: CASSESGTSAGTDTQYF. Written as DNA, the CDR3 is TGCGCCAGCAGTGAGTCTGGGACTAGCGCGGGCACAGATACGCAGTATTTT.

The genes are TRBV11-2 and TRBJ1-6, with 7 bases that match TRBD1. CDR1 is SGHAT and CDR2 is FQNNGV in the germline V gene. This CDR3 has 15 amino acids. The V and J ends lost 5 bases and 5 bases, in that order; junction bases with no gene match: 6. CDR3 bases: TGTGCCAGCAGCCGACCTGGACAGGATAATTCACCCCTCCACTTT. Translation: CASSRPGQDNSPLHF.

The chain has TRBV7-2 and TRBJ2-7, with D perhaps TRBD1 or TRBD2 (5 bases each). The CDR3 is made up of 14 amino acids. CDR1 and CDR2 from the germline V gene are SGHTA and FQGNSA. With 4 bases removed from V and 1 base from J, the gap between germline ends came to 11 bases. In DNA, the CDR3 is TGTGCCAGCAGCTCCGGGACGGATTCCTACGAGCAGTACTTC. Translation gives CASSSGTDSYEQYF.

This clonotype was picked up many times. The chain uses TRBV7-9 and TRBJ2-7; no definite D call. V lost 10 bases, J lost 6 bases, and 13 bases lay in between. The CDR3 runs 11 residues. The germline CDR1 and CDR2 sequences are SEHNR and FQNEAQ (reference sequence). DNA of the CDR3: TGTGCCATCCCGATGACTTCCGAGCAGTACGTC. Translating gives CAIPMTSEQYV.

This chain uses TRBV10-3 with TRBJ1-1, with a tentative D call TRBD1 (5 bases). The CDR3 totals 15 residues. Germline V gene data show CDR1 as ENHRY and CDR2 as SYGVKD. The V end was cut by 10 bases, the J end by 11 bases, with 29 bases between. CDR3 loop: CATKQETHIRARAFF. The CDR3 DNA follows: TGTGCCACGAAACAGGAGACCCATATTCGGGCGAGGGCTTTCTTT.

This clonotype occurred many times. This sequence joins TRBV20-1 and TRBJ2-1, with 8 bases lining up with TRBD2. Germline V gene sequence: CDR1 DFQATT, CDR2 SNEGSKA (reference sequence). The CDR3 sequence is 15 residues long. V trimming: 0 bases; J trimming: 6 bases; junction bases outside the gene matches: 7. This CDR3 is CSAREGLVGSNEQFF. CDR3 in DNA: TGCAGTGCTAGAGAGGGACTAGTGGGGAGCAATGAGCAGTTCTTC.

The rearrangement uses TRBV7-8 and TRBJ2-2; D unclear. The germline gives CDR1 SGHVS, CDR2 FQNEAQ. The CDR3 extends over 12 amino acids. Trimming cost V 4 bases and J 7 bases, with 7 bases left between them. The CDR3 protein is CASSSYGGELFF. CDR3 DNA: TGTGCCAGCAGCTCCTATGGCGGGGAGCTGTTTTTT.

The chain combines TRBV9 with TRBJ2-1; D gene unclear. V was cut by 0 bases and J by 9 bases, with 13 bases left in between. Germline CDR1 and CDR2: SGDLS and YYNGEE. This CDR3 is built from 14 residues. In DNA form, the CDR3 reads TGTGCCAGCAGCGTAGGACCAACCTCACCTGAGCAGTTCTTC. Translation: CASSVGPTSPEQFF.

Within the sample, this clonotype is medium-sized (0.01 to 0.1%). V is TRBV12-3 or TRBV12-4 and J is TRBJ2-7; 8 bases map to TRBD1. There are 16 residues in the CDR3. Germline trimming cut 3 bases from V and 1 base from J; bases unmatched to any gene: 8. In DNA form, the CDR3 reads TGTGCCAGCAGTTTGGGGCAGGGGGCGCTTTCCTACGAGCAGTACTTC. This gives the protein CASSLGQGALSYEQYF.

The CDR3 protein is CASSLGFPSTYEQYF. Written as DNA, the CDR3 is TGCGCCAGCAGCTTGGGGTTTCCCTCGACCTACGAGCAGTACTTC. V usage is TRBV5-1 and J usage is TRBJ2-7; D unresolved. The germline V and J ends were trimmed by 0 bases and 2 bases, with 12 bases remaining between them. Germline V gives CDR1 SGHRS, CDR2 YFSETQ. CDR3 size: 15 residues. The variable domain in full, completed from reference TRBV5-1 and TRBJ2-7, reads KAGVTQTPRYLIKTRGQQVTLSCSPISGHRSVSWYQQTPGQGLQFLFEYFSETQRNKGNFPGRFSGRQFSNSRSEMNVSTLELGDSALYLCASSLGFPSTYEQYFGPGTRLTVT.

The chain is built from TRBV6-1 and TRBJ1-5; D might be TRBD1 (5 bases). The V and J ends lost 8 bases and 7 bases respectively, with 15 bases between them. The CDR3 extends over 13 amino acids. From germline, CDR1 is MNHNS and CDR2 SASEGT. The chain's CDR3 is CASEWGVGQPQHF. The CDR3 region has the DNA TGTGCCAGCGAGTGGGGGGTTGGGCAGCCCCAGCATTTT.